These 3 T cell receptor beta chains were sequenced from one sample in a study of Ad26.COV2.S vaccination and SARS-CoV-2 variants. The treatment here: about 20 received Ad26.COV2.S at low or high dose, single or two shots; 5 received placebo; per-sample allocation not given. Vaccine and placebo recipients were sampled on day 63 after the first injection. TCRdb keeps only in-frame clones here, not all; method: immunoSEQ multiplex PCR. The sample carries about 350,000 clones, around 88% recorded once. The source was peripheral blood, collected in a trial of Ad26.COV2.S vaccine versus placebo. These TCRs come from a person aged 18-60 years who received the Ad26.COV2.S COVID-19 vaccine or a placebo.

The V call is TRBV28, the J call TRBJ1-2; perhaps TRBD1 as D (6 bases). The CDR3 has 11 residues. V was pared by 3 bases and J by 11 bases, with 10 bases between. The germline V gene has CDR1 MDHEN and CDR2 SYDVKM. CDR3 loop: CASSLGGPYTF. CDR3 sequence (DNA): TGTGCCAGCAGTTTGGGGGGCCCTTACACCTTC.

V and J are TRBV7-9 and TRBJ2-3, with 7 bases aligning to TRBD2. Germline lookup yields CDR1 SEHNR and CDR2 FQNEAQ (reference sequence). Losses at the gene ends were 1 base for V and 3 bases for J; bases not matched to a gene: 4. The CDR3 has 15 amino acids. The chain's CDR3 is CASSLGQRGTDTQYF. For the CDR3, the DNA is TGTGCCAGCAGCTTAGGACAGCGGGGTACAGATACGCAGTATTTT.

This chain joins TRBV10-3 and TRBJ1-3; D remains unclear. Germline loops: CDR1 ENHRY, CDR2 SYGVKD. V lost 2 bases and J lost 2, with 7 bases in between. The CDR3 is 14 amino acids. CDR3 region: CAISEETPGNTIYF. In DNA form, the CDR3 reads TGTGCCATCAGTGAGGAGACACCTGGAAACACCATATATTTT.